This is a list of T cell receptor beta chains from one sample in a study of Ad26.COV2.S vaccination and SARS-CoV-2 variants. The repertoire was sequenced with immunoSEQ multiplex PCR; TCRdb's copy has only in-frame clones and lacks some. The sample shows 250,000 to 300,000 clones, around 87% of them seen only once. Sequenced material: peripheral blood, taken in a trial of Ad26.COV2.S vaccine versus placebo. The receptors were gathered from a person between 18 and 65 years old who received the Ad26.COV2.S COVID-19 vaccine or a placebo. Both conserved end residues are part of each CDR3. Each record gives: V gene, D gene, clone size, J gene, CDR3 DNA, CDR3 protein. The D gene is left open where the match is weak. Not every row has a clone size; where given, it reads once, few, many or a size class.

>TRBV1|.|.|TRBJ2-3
TGCACCAGCAGCGGATCCTACCTTCCAGATACGCAGTATTTT
CTSSGSYLPDTQYF
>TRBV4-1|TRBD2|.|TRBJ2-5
TGCGCCAGCAGCCAAGGCCGCGGGAGGGCCGAGACCCAGTACTTC
CASSQGRGRAETQYF
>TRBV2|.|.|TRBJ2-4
TGTGCCAGCAGAGGATTAGCCAAAAACATTCAGTACTTC
CASRGLAKNIQYF
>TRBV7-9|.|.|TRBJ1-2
TGTGCCACAGCCCGGCAGACCGTTGAGTATGGCTACACCTTC
CATARQTVEYGYTF
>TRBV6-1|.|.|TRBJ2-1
TGTGCCAGCAGTGAAGTCGGCGGTCGAAGCTCCTACAATGAGCAGTTCTTC
CASSEVGGRSSYNEQFF
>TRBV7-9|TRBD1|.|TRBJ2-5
TGTGCCAGCAGCTTAGCGTACGCAGGACAGGGTGGGGGTAAAGAGACCCAGTACTTC
CASSLAYAGQGGGKETQYF
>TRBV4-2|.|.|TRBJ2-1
TGTGCCAGCAGCCAAGACCCCATGGAAAATGAGCAGTTCTTC
CASSQDPMENEQFF
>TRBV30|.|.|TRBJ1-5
TGTGCCTGGAGTGAAAGGAACAATCAGCCCCAGCATTTT
CAWSERNNQPQHF
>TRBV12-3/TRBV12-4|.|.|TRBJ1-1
TGTGCCAGCAACCCGACAGGGAACACTGAAGCTTTCTTT
CASNPTGNTEAFF
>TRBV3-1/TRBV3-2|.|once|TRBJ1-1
TGTGCCAGCAGCCAAGTGGGGGGAGGCACTGAAGCTTTCTTT
CASSQVGGGTEAFF
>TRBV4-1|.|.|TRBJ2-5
TGCGCCAGCAGCCAAGTCCTCTGGGCTACCGTCCCCAAGCAAGAGACCCAGTACTTC
CASSQVLWATVPKQETQYF
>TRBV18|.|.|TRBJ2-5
TGTGCCAGCTCACCACAGGAGGGAGGAGAGACCCAGTACTTC
CASSPQEGGETQYF
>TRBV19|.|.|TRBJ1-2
TGTGCCAGTAGTCCCGGGACGTATGGCTACACCTTC
CASSPGTYGYTF
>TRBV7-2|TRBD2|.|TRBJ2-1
TGTGCCAGCAGCGGTGGGACTAGCGGGGGGGCTAGGTCCTACAATGAGCAGTTCTTC
CASSGGTSGGARSYNEQFF
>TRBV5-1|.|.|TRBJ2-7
TGCGCCAGCAGCTTGATCGGGGAATACGAGCAGTACTTC
CASSLIGEYEQYF
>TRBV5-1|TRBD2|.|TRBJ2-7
TGCGCCAGCAGCTTGAGGGAGACTAGCGGGAGTGGCGAGCAGTACTTC
CASSLRETSGSGEQYF
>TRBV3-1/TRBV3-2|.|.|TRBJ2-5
TGTGCCAGCAGCCAAGATCCTTACACAGCCCAAGAGACCCAGTACTTC
CASSQDPYTAQETQYF
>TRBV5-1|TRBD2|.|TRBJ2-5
TGCGCCAGCCGGACTAGCCCTCGAGAGACCCAGTACTTC
CASRTSPRETQYF
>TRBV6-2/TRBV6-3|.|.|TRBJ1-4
TGTGCCAGCAGTAGACCCGGGACAACTCTTTCAACTAATGAAAAACTGTTTTTT
CASSRPGTTLSTNEKLFF
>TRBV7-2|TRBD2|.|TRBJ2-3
TGTGCCAGCAGCTTAGCGCTAGCGGGAGGAGAGGATACGCAGTATTTT
CASSLALAGGEDTQYF
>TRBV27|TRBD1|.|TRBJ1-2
TGTGCCAGCAGTCAGACGGACAGGGCTGGCTACACCTTC
CASSQTDRAGYTF
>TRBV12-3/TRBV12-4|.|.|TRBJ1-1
TGTGCCAGCGGGAGGGGCACTGAAGCTTTCTTT
CASGRGTEAFF
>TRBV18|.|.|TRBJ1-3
TGTGCCAGCTCACAGGCAGCTGGAAACACCATATATTTT
CASSQAAGNTIYF
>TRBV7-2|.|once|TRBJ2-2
TGTGCCAGCAACCCGGCAGGCGGCGGCACCGGGGAGCTGTTTTTT
CASNPAGGGTGELFF
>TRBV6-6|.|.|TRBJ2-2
TGTGCCATCTCCTATCAGGCCCCCGGGGAGCTGTTTTTT
CAISYQAPGELFF
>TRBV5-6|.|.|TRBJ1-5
TGTGCCAGCAGCCGGTGGGGAAATCAGCCCCAGCATTTT
CASSRWGNQPQHF
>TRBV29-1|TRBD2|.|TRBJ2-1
TGCAGCGTTGATGGCGGGAGTAAAAATGAGCAGTTCTTC
CSVDGGSKNEQFF
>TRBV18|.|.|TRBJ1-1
TGTGCCAGCTCGGGGGGCCGGGGCACTGAAGCTTTCTTT
CASSGGRGTEAFF